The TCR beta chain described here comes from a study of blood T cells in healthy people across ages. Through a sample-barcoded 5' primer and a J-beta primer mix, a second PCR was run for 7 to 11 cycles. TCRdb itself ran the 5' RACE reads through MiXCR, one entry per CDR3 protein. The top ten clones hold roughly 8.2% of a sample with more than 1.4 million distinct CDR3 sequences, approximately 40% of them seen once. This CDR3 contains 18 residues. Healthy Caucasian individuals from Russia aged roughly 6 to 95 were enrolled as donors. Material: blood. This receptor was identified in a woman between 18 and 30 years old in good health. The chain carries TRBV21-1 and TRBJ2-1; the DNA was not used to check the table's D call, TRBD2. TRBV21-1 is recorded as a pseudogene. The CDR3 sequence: CASSTLGGLAGVGDEQFF. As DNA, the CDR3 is TGTGCCAGCAGCACGTTAGGTGGACTAGCGGGAGTGGGTGATGAGCAGTTCTTC.